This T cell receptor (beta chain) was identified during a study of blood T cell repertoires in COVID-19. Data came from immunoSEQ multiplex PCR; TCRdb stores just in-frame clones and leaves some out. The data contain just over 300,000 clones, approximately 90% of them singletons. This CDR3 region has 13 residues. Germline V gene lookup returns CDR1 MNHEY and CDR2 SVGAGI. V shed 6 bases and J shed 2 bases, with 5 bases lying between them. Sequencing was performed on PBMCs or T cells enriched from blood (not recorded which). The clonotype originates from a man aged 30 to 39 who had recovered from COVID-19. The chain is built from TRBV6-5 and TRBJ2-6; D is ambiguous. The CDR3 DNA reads TGTGCCAGCAGAGCCCCTGGGGCCAACGTCCTGACTTTC. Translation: CASRAPGANVLTF.